Shown below are 29 T cell receptor beta chains from a single sample sequenced in a study of identical twins (dated by TCRdb to between 2015 and 2016). The library was generated by 5' RACE. Sequenced using an Illumina HiSeq 2000. In-frame beta chains were kept once TCRdb had trimmed the public reads at Q25 with fastp and called clones with MiXCR. Every distinct CDR3 protein forms one entry, paired with its most common genes and DNA. The sample has 200,000 to 250,000 distinct CDR3 sequences on record, around 8% of them singletons. The ten biggest clones cover less than 2% of the sample. This sample was also put to use in a study of yellow fever vaccine responses in identical twins.

Sequenced input: memory (CD45RO+) T cells sorted from blood. Per the publication, the cell subset or site label means: CD45RO+ enriched T cells. Source of these receptors: a woman aged 18-29 years in good health.

This sequence joins TRBV18 and TRBJ1-3; D gene ambiguous. The CDR3 has 15 residues. The V end was cut by 3 bases, the J end by 0 bases, with 9 bases between. Germline loops: CDR1 KGHSH, CDR2 LQKENI. CDR3 sequence (DNA): TGTGCCAGCTCACCTACTCGGGGCTCTGGAAACACCATATATTTT. Translation: CASSPTRGSGNTIYF.

The CDR3 here is CASSLALGASGSQFF. The DNA of the CDR3 is TGTGCCAGCAGCTTAGCGTTAGGGGCTAGCGGGTCGCAGTTCTTC. This chain joins TRBV7-2 and TRBJ2-1; 8 nucleotides align to TRBD2. The trim removed 0 bases at V and 12 bases at J, leaving 10 bases unmatched. Germline values: CDR1 SGHTA, CDR2 FQGNSA. The CDR3 runs to 15 residues.

Notes on this clonotype: This sequence may be a read error, since a much larger clone differs from it by one base. V gene TRBV5-1 combines with J gene TRBJ1-6, with a tentative D call TRBD1 (6 bases). The CDR3 extends over 14 amino acids. From germline, CDR1 is SGHRS and CDR2 YFSETQ. Here the CDR3 reads CASSSGQNGSPVHF. As DNA, the CDR3 is TGCGCCAGCAGCTCGGGACAAAATGGATCACCCGTCCACTTT.

DNA of the CDR3: TGTGCCAGCACAACCTCCGGGACAGGGGGTTACGAGCAGTACTTC. As protein: CASTTSGTGGYEQYF. The J gene is TRBJ2-7, the V gene TRBV2; 11 nucleotides agree with TRBD1. The junction had 9 bases not matched to a gene; V was cut back by 7 bases and J by 4 bases. Looked up from germline, CDR1 is SNHLY and CDR2 is FYNNEI. This CDR3 is built from 15 residues.

The J gene is TRBJ2-3, the V gene TRBV24-1; no firm D call. The V gene's germline CDR1 is KGHDR and CDR2 SFDVKD. This CDR3 is built from 12 residues. Deletions cut 7 bases from V and 3 bases from J, with 7 bases between. The CDR3 nucleotides are TGTGCCACCAGGGGGAATACAGATACGCAGTATTTT. Amino acids: CATRGNTDTQYF.

This clonotype was observed at least ten times. The CDR3 protein is CASRGRGTDTQYF. In nucleotides, the CDR3 is TGCGCCAGCAGAGGTAGGGGCACAGATACGCAGTATTTT. This chain connects TRBV5-1 to TRBJ2-3; D is unresolved. This CDR3 spans 13 amino acids. The V end was cut by 5 bases, the J end by 1 base, with 8 bases between. The V gene's germline CDR1 is SGHRS and CDR2 YFSETQ.

This clonotype turned up a few times. This sequence joins TRBV3-1 and TRBJ1-2; D gene unclear. Germline V lookup: CDR1 LGHDT, CDR2 YNNKEL (reference sequence). The V gene lost 10 bases and the J gene lost 8 bases, with 14 bases spanning the gap. CDR3 length: 11 residues. This chain's CDR3 is CATTNAGGYTF. The DNA for the CDR3 is TGTGCCACGACCAACGCGGGGGGCTACACCTTC.

This clonotype appeared many times. The chain uses TRBV29-1 and TRBJ2-3; 8 bases are shared with TRBD1. Germline V gives CDR1 SQVTM, CDR2 ANQGSEA. V shed 5 bases and J 6 bases; nucleotides not matched to a gene: 10. The length of the CDR3 is 14 residues. CDR3 sequence (DNA): TGCAGCGTTTCGCTTGGGACAGGATCGGATACGCAGTATTTT. As protein: CSVSLGTGSDTQYF.

In this sample, this clonotype turned up many times. The CDR3 coding sequence is TGTGCCAGCAGCCCAGGGGACAGGTCCGGGTATACGCAGTATTTT. Amino acids: CASSPGDRSGYTQYF. This chain uses TRBV7-2 with TRBJ2-3; 8 bases map to TRBD1. This CDR3 is 15 amino acids long. CDR1 and CDR2 (germline): SGHTA, FQGNSA. J was trimmed by 7 bases and V by 5 bases; bases with no gene match: 11.

This clonotype was picked up many times. The J gene is TRBJ2-3, the V gene TRBV29-1, with 9 bases lining up with TRBD2. The CDR3 extends over 14 amino acids. Unmatched junction bases numbered 5, after V lost 7 bases and J lost 0 bases. Per germline, CDR1 SQVTM and CDR2 ANQGSEA. The CDR3, as DNA: TGCAGCGGTTTAGCGGGGGCTAGCACAGATACGCAGTATTTT. Protein product: CSGLAGASTDTQYF.

This clonotype has a handful of counts. The chain links TRBV28 to TRBJ2-7; no reliable D call. V was clipped by 8 bases and J by 1 base, with 9 bases between them. CDR1 is MDHEN and CDR2 is SYDVKM in the germline V gene. The CDR3 length is 12 residues. DNA for the CDR3: TGTGCCAGCTGGGCCGATTCCTACGAGCAGTACTTC. It codes for CASWADSYEQYF.

The V call is TRBV6-1, the J call TRBJ2-1; TRBD1 agrees at 9 bases. CDR1 MNHNS and CDR2 SASEGT come from the germline V gene. The CDR3 runs 13 residues. V shed 5 bases and J 11 bases; nucleotides not matched to a gene: 7. The CDR3 region has the DNA TGTGCCAGCAGTACCTGGGACAGGGCCAAGCAGTTCTTC. It is translated as CASSTWDRAKQFF.

This chain joins TRBV7-9 and TRBJ1-1; weak D call: TRBD1 (5 bases). Trimming took 2 bases from V and 5 from J, leaving 12 bases between them. Per germline, CDR1 SEHNR and CDR2 FQNEAQ (reference sequence). The CDR3 totals 14 residues. CDR3 sequence reads: CASSLLEGSTEAFF. DNA of the CDR3: TGTGCCAGCAGCTTATTAGAGGGGAGTACTGAAGCTTTCTTT.

Only a few counts were recorded for this clonotype. The V call is TRBV5-4, the J call TRBJ2-7; 12 nucleotides line up with TRBD1. V gave up 0 bases and J gave up 6 bases; unmatched junction bases: 4. The CDR3 spans 15 residues. Germline CDR1 reads SGHNT; CDR2 reads YYREEE (reference sequence). Here the CDR3 reads CASSLAGQGAAEQYF. CDR3 nucleotide sequence: TGTGCCAGCAGCTTGGCGGGACAGGGGGCCGCCGAGCAGTACTTC. Drawing the rest from reference TRBV5-4 and TRBJ2-7, the complete variable domain is ETGVTQSPTHLIKTRGQQVTLRCSSQSGHNTVSWYQQALGQGPQFIFQYYREEENGRGNFPPRFSGLQFPNYSSELNVNALELDDSALYLCASSLAGQGAAEQYFGPGTRLTVT.

There are a few counts of this clonotype. The rearrangement uses TRBV3-1 and TRBJ2-1, with TRBD2 matching 10 bases. With V trimmed by 1 base and J by 8 bases, 5 bases remained unmatched. The CDR3 spans 15 residues. Germline V gene data show CDR1 as LGHDT and CDR2 as YNNKEL (reference sequence). CDR3 DNA sequence: TGTGCCAGCAGCCAAGGGCTAGCGGGAGTCCATGAGCAGTTCTTC. This codes for CASSQGLAGVHEQFF.

This clonotype occurred many times. The gene calls are TRBV6-1 and TRBJ2-3; no clear D. V gave up 7 bases and J gave up 2 bases, with 7 bases separating them. Germline V CDR1 and CDR2: MNHNS, SASEGT. The CDR3 covers 12 residues. CDR3: CASKQNTDTQYF. The CDR3 DNA is TGTGCCAGCAAGCAGAACACAGATACGCAGTATTTT.

The chain recombines TRBV7-6 with TRBJ2-2; no clear D gene. V was clipped by 1 base and J by 1 base, with 10 bases between them. Germline values: CDR1 SGHVS, CDR2 FNYEAQ. The CDR3 sequence is 16 residues long. DNA for the CDR3: TGTGCCAGCAGCTTAGTACGGGTAGTGAACACCGGGGAGCTGTTTTTT. Amino acid sequence: CASSLVRVVNTGELFF.

This chain connects TRBV6-1 to TRBJ2-1, with D perhaps TRBD2 (5 bases). The V end lost 7 bases, the J end lost 0 bases, and 13 bases lay between the germline ends. CDR1 is MNHNS and CDR2 is SASEGT in the germline V gene. The CDR3 is made up of 15 amino acids. This CDR3 is CASNGGGYSYNEQFF. The CDR3 nucleotides read TGTGCCAGCAACGGAGGCGGATACTCCTACAATGAGCAGTTCTTC.

This clonotype was observed a few times. The rearrangement uses TRBV18 and TRBJ2-7; D perhaps matches TRBD1 (6 bases). Germline values: CDR1 KGHSH, CDR2 LQKENI. V lost 4 bases and J 5 bases, leaving 12 bases between the germline ends. This CDR3 is 13 amino acids long. Written as DNA, the CDR3 is TGTGCCAGCTCACTTAAACAGGGAGACGAGCAGTACTTC. Translating it yields CASSLKQGDEQYF.

The genes are TRBV28 and TRBJ2-7, with no clear D. This CDR3 spans 13 amino acids. Germline CDR1 MDHEN, CDR2 SYDVKM. Trimming stripped 2 bases from V and 2 bases from J, with 7 bases between. The CDR3 DNA reads TGTGCCAGCAGTTTACAGACGCCCTACGAGCAGTACTTC. It specifies CASSLQTPYEQYF.

There are many counts of this clonotype. The V and J genes are TRBV15 and TRBJ2-1, with D possibly TRBD2 on 6 matching bases. Looked up from germline, CDR1 is LNHNV and CDR2 is YYDKDF (reference sequence). The CDR3 is 17 amino acids. V gave up 4 bases and J gave up 4 bases, with 20 bases separating them. CDR3 amino acids: CATSTGTGSNTYNEQFF. CDR3 sequence (DNA): TGTGCCACCAGCACCGGGACTGGCTCAAATACTTACAATGAGCAGTTCTTC.

The chain is built from TRBV6-1 and TRBJ1-6; D unresolved. The CDR3 spans 14 residues. Trimming took 2 bases from V and 6 from J, leaving 8 bases between them. The V gene's germline CDR1 is MNHNS and CDR2 SASEGT. CDR3 coding DNA: TGTGCCAGCAGTGAATATAAGGGTAATTCACCCCTCCACTTT. This codes for CASSEYKGNSPLHF.

The V and J genes are TRBV25-1 and TRBJ2-2; 14 nucleotides match TRBD2. This CDR3 region has 16 residues. Losses at the gene ends were 8 bases for V and 6 bases for J; bases not matched to a gene: 8. Looked up from germline, CDR1 is MGHDK and CDR2 is SYGVNS. The CDR3 coding sequence is TGTGCCAGCGGCACCAGACTAGCGGGGGGGCCCGGGGAGCTGTTTTTT. Amino acids: CASGTRLAGGPGELFF.

This clonotype was observed at least ten times. The chain links TRBV28 to TRBJ1-1; D is perhaps TRBD1 (5 bases). V lost 8 bases, J lost 3 bases, and 16 bases lay in between. CDR3 size: 14 residues. The V gene's germline CDR1 is MDHEN and CDR2 SYDVKM. The chain's CDR3 is CASYTQRGYTEAFF. CDR3 sequence (DNA): TGTGCCAGCTACACCCAGCGGGGGTACACTGAAGCTTTCTTT.

This clonotype has just a few counts. The chain links TRBV4-2 to TRBJ2-5; D gene uncertain. The CDR3 is 15 amino acids. Germline-derived CDR1 and CDR2 are LGHNA and YNFKEQ. Trimming left V 0 bases short and J 1 base short, with 9 bases between. The chain's CDR3 is CASSQDLESQETQYF. The CDR3 nucleotides are TGTGCCAGCAGCCAAGATCTGGAAAGCCAAGAGACCCAGTACTTC.

J is TRBJ2-1 and V is TRBV19, with D hard to call. With 3 bases removed from V and 7 bases from J, the gap between germline ends came to 10 bases. The germline V gene encodes CDR1 LNHDA and CDR2 SQIVND (reference sequence). This CDR3 has 13 residues. The CDR3 sequence is CASSIQKANEQFF. In DNA, the CDR3 is TGTGCCAGTAGTATCCAGAAGGCAAATGAGCAGTTCTTC.

This clonotype was detected only once. This sequence joins TRBV15 and TRBJ1-1; possibly TRBD1 for D (5 bases). Trimming cost V 3 bases and J 0 bases, with 14 bases left between them. CDR1 and CDR2 from the germline V gene are LNHNV and YYDKDF (reference sequence). The CDR3 loop spans 16 amino acids. The CDR3 DNA follows: TGTGCCACCAGCAGGACATTGGGACGGATGAACACTGAAGCTTTCTTT. Amino acid sequence: CATSRTLGRMNTEAFF.

This clonotype was detected ten times or more. The chain uses TRBV20-1 and TRBJ1-2; 7 positions agree with TRBD1. The ends lost 6 bases at V and 4 bases at J; junction bases unmatched: 11. The CDR3 loop spans 14 amino acids. Looked up from germline, CDR1 is DFQATT and CDR2 is SNEGSKA (reference sequence). As DNA, the CDR3 is TGCAGTGCGCTCGACAGGGATGTTGGCTATGGCTACACCTTC. Its translation: CSALDRDVGYGYTF.

Many counts were recorded for this clonotype. The chain carries TRBV7-2 and TRBJ2-1; 9 bases map to TRBD2. The CDR3 has 15 residues. V lost 1 base and J lost 4; bases outside the gene matches: 2. From germline, CDR1 is SGHTA and CDR2 FQGNSA. CDR3 region: CASSLGSGGYNEQFF. The DNA for the CDR3 is TGTGCCAGCAGCTTAGGCAGCGGGGGGTACAATGAGCAGTTCTTC.